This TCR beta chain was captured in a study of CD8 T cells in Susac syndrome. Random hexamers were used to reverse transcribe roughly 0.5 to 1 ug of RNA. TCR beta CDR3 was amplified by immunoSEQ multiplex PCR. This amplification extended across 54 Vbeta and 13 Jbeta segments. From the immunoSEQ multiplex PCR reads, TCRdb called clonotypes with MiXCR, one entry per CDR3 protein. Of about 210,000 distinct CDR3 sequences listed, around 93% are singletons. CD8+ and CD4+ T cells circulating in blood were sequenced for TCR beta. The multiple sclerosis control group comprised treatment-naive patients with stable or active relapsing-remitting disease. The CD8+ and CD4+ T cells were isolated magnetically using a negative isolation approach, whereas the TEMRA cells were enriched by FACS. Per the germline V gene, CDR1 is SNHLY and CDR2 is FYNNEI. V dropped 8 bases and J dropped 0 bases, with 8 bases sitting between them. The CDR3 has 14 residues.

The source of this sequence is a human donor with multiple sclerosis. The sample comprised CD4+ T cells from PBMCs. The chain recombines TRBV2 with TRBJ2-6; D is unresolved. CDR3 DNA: TGTGCCAGCGAACCGGGCTCTGGGGCCAACGTCCTGACTTTC. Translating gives CASEPGSGANVLTF.